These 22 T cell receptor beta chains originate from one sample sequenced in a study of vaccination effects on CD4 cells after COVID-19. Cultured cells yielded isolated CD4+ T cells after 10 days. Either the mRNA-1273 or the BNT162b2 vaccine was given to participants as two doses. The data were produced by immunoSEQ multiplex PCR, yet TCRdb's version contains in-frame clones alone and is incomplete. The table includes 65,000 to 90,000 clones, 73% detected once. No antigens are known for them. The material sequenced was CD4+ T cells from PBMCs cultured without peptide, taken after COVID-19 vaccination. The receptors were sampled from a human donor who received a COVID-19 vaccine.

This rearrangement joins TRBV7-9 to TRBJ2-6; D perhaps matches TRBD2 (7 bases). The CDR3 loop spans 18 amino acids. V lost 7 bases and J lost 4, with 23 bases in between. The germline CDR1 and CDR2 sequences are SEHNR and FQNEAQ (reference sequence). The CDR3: CASTELSGDYGGANVLTF. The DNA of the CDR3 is TGTGCCAGCACTGAACTCTCAGGGGACTATGGAGGGGCCAACGTCCTGACTTTC.

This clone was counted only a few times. The CDR3 loop is CASRGTGSNEKLFF. The CDR3 nucleotides read TGTGCCAGCAGGGGGACAGGTTCTAATGAAAAACTGTTTTTT. The chain couples TRBV6-1 to TRBJ1-4; 8 bases map to TRBD1. After removal of 6 bases from V and 3 bases from J, the junction contained 3 bases not matched to a gene. Germline V gives CDR1 MNHNS, CDR2 SASEGT. The CDR3 spans 14 residues.

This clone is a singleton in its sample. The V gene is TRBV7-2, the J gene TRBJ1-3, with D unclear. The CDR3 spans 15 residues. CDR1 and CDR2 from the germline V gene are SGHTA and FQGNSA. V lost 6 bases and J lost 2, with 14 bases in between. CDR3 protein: CASRAFGQAGNTIYF. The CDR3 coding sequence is TGTGCCAGCAGGGCCTTTGGGCAGGCTGGAAACACCATATATTTT. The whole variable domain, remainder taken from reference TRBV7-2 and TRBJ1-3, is GAGVSQSPSNKVTEKGKDVELRCDPISGHTALYWYRQSLGQGLEFLIYFQGNSAPDKSGLPSDRFSAERTGGSVSTLTIQRTQQEDSAVYLCASRAFGQAGNTIYFGEGSWLTVV.

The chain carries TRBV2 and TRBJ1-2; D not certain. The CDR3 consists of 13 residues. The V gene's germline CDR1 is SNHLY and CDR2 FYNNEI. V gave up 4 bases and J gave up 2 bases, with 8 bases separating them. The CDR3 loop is CASSAVANYGYTF. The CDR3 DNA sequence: TGTGCCAGCAGTGCCGTTGCGAACTATGGCTACACCTTC.

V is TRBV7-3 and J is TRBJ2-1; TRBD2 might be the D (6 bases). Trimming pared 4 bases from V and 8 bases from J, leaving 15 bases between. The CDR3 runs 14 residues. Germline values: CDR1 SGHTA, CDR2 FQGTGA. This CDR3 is CASSSLGTGDEQFF. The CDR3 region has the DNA TGTGCCAGCAGCTCCCTGGGTACGGGGGATGAGCAGTTCTTC.

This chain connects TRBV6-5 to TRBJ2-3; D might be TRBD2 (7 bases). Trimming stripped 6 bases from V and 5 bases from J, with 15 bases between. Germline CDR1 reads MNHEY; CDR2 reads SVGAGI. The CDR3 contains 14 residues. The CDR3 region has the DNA TGTGCCAGCAGCTGGGGGGGGGCAAGAGATACGCAGTATTTT. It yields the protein CASSWGGARDTQYF.

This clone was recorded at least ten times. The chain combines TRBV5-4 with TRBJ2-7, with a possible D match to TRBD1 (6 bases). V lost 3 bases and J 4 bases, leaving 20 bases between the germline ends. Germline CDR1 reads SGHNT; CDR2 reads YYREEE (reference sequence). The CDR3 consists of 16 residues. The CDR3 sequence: CASSSKDSIKWYEQYV. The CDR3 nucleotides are TGTGCCAGCAGCTCGAAGGACAGCATCAAATGGTACGAGCAGTACGTC.

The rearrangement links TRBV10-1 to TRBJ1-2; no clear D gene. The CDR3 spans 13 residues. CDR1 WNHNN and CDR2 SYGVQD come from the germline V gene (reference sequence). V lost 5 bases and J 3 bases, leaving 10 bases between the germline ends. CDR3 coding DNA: TGCGCCAGCAGTCCCGGACTTTACTATGGCTACACCTTC. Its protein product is CASSPGLYYGYTF.

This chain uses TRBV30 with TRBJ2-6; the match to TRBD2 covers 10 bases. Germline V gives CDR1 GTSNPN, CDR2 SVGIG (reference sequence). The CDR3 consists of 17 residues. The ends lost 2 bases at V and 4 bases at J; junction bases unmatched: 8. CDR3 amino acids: CAWSRERGGRGANVLTF. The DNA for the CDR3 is TGTGCCTGGAGTAGGGAGCGGGGGGGCCGCGGGGCCAACGTCCTGACTTTC.

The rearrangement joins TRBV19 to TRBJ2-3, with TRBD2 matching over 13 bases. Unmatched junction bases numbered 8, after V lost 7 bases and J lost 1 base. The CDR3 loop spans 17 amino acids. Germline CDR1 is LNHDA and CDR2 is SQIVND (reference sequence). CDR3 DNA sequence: TGTGCCAGTACTAAGACTAGCGGGGGGCGGGGCACAGATACGCAGTATTTT. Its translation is CASTKTSGGRGTDTQYF.

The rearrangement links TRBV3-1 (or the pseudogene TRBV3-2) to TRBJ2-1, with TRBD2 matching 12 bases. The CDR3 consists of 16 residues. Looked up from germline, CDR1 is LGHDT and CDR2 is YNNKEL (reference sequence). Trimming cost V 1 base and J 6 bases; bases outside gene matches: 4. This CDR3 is CASSQGGLAGSNEQFF. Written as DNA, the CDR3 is TGTGCCAGCAGCCAAGGCGGACTAGCGGGGAGCAATGAGCAGTTCTTC.

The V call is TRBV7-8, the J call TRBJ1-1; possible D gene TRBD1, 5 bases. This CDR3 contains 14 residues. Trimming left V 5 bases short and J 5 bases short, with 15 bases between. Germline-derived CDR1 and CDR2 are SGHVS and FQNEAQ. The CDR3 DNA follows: TGTGCCAGCAGCCCCACCCGGGGGAGGACTGAAGCTTTCTTT. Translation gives CASSPTRGRTEAFF.

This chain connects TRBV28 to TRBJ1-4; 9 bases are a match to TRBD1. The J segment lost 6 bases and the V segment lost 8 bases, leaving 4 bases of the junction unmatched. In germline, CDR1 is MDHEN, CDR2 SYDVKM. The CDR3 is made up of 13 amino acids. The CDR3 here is CASEDRGYEKLFF. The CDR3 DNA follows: TGTGCCAGCGAGGACAGGGGATATGAAAAACTGTTTTTT.

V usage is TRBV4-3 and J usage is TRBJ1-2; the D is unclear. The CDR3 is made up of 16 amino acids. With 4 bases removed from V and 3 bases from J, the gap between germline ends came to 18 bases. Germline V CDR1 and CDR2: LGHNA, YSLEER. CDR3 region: CASSLGSPPSDYGYTF. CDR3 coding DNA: TGCGCCAGCAGCCTTGGTTCTCCCCCGAGTGACTATGGCTACACCTTC.

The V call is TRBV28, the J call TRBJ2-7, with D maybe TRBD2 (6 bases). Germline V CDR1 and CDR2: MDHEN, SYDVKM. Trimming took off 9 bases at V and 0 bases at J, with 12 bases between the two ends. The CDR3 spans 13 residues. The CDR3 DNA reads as TGTGCCAGGAACCGGGGGTGCTCCTACGAGCAGTACGTC. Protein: CARNRGCSYEQYV.

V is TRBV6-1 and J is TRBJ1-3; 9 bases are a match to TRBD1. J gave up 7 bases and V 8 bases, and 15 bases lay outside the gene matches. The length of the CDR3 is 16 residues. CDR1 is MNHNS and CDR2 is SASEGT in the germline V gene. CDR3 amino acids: CASGQALSGQGNTIYF. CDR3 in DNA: TGTGCCAGCGGTCAAGCATTGTCGGGACAGGGTAACACCATATATTTT.

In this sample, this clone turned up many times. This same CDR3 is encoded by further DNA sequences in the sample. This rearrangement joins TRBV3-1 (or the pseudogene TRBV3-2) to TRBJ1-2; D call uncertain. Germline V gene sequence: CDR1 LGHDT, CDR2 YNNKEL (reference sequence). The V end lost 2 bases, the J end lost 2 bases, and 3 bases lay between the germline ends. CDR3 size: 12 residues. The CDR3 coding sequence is TGTGCCAGCAGCCAATTGAACTATGGCTACACCTTC. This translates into CASSQLNYGYTF.

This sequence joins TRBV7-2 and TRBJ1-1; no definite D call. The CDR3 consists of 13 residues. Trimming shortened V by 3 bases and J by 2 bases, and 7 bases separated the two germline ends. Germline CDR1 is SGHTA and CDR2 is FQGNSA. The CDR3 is CASSLIGNTEAFF. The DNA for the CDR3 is TGTGCCAGCAGCTTGATCGGAAACACTGAAGCTTTCTTT.

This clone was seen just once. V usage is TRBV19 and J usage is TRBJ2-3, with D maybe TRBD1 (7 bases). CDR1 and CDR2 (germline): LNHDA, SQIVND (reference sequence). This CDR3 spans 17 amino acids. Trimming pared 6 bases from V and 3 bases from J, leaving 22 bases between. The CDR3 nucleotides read TGTGCCAGTAGACCCACGAAGCCAGGGGGGCTAACAGATACGCAGTATTTT. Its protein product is CASRPTKPGGLTDTQYF. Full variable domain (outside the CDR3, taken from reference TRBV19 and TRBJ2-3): DGGITQSPKYLFRKEGQNVTLSCEQNLNHDAMYWYRQDPGQGLRLIYYSQIVNDFQKGDIAEGYSVSREKKESFPLTVTSAQKNPTAFYLCASRPTKPGGLTDTQYFGPGTRLTVL.

CDR3 sequence: CASSFTSGGARETQYF. The CDR3 coding sequence is TGTGCCAGCAGCTTCACTAGCGGGGGGGCGCGAGAGACCCAGTACTTC. This sequence joins TRBV7-2 and TRBJ2-5; 13 bases match TRBD2. The V segment lost 3 bases and the J segment 4 bases; nucleotides outside the gene matches: 5. Germline assignment: CDR1 SGHTA and CDR2 FQGNSA. CDR3 length: 16 amino acids.

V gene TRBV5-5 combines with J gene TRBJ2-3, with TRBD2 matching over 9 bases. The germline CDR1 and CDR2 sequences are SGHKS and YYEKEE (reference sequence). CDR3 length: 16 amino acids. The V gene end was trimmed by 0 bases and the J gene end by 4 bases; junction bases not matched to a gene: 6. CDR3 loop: CASSLGSGGSADTQYF. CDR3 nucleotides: TGTGCCAGCAGCTTGGGTAGCGGGGGCTCCGCAGATACGCAGTATTTT.

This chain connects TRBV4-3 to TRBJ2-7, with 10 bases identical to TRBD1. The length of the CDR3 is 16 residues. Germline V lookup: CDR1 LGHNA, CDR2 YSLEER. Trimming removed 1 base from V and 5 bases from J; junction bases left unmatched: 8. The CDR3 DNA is TGCGCCAGCAGCCAAGGTCGCGCCGGGACAGGGGACGAGCAGTACGTC. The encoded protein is CASSQGRAGTGDEQYV.